This TCR beta chain was retrieved from a study of blood T cell repertoires in COVID-19. Study context: T cells, B-cell-depleted T cells, or PBMCs provided the cDNA or gDNA that served as material.

Between the trimmed V and J ends, which lost 1 base and 3 bases, there was a span of 10 bases. The CDR3 runs to 14 residues. CDR1 and CDR2 (germline): SGHNT, YYREEE (reference sequence). Generated by immunoSEQ multiplex PCR, the TCRdb table keeps only in-frame clones and is missing some. In the table there are some 66,000 clones, roughly 82% of which are singletons. The sequenced sample consisted of peripheral blood. The chain recombines TRBV5-4 with TRBJ1-2; a weak D match, TRBD1 (5 bases). The clonotype originates from a man in his sixties with acute or convalescent COVID-19. Here the CDR3 DNA reads TGTGCCAGCAGCTTGTATATAGGGGACTATGGCTACACCTTC. This codes for CASSLYIGDYGYTF. Looking up the rest from reference TRBV5-4 and TRBJ1-2 gives the full variable domain: ETGVTQSPTHLIKTRGQQVTLRCSSQSGHNTVSWYQQALGQGPQFIFQYYREEENGRGNFPPRFSGLQFPNYSSELNVNALELDDSALYLCASSLYIGDYGYTFGSGTRLTVV.